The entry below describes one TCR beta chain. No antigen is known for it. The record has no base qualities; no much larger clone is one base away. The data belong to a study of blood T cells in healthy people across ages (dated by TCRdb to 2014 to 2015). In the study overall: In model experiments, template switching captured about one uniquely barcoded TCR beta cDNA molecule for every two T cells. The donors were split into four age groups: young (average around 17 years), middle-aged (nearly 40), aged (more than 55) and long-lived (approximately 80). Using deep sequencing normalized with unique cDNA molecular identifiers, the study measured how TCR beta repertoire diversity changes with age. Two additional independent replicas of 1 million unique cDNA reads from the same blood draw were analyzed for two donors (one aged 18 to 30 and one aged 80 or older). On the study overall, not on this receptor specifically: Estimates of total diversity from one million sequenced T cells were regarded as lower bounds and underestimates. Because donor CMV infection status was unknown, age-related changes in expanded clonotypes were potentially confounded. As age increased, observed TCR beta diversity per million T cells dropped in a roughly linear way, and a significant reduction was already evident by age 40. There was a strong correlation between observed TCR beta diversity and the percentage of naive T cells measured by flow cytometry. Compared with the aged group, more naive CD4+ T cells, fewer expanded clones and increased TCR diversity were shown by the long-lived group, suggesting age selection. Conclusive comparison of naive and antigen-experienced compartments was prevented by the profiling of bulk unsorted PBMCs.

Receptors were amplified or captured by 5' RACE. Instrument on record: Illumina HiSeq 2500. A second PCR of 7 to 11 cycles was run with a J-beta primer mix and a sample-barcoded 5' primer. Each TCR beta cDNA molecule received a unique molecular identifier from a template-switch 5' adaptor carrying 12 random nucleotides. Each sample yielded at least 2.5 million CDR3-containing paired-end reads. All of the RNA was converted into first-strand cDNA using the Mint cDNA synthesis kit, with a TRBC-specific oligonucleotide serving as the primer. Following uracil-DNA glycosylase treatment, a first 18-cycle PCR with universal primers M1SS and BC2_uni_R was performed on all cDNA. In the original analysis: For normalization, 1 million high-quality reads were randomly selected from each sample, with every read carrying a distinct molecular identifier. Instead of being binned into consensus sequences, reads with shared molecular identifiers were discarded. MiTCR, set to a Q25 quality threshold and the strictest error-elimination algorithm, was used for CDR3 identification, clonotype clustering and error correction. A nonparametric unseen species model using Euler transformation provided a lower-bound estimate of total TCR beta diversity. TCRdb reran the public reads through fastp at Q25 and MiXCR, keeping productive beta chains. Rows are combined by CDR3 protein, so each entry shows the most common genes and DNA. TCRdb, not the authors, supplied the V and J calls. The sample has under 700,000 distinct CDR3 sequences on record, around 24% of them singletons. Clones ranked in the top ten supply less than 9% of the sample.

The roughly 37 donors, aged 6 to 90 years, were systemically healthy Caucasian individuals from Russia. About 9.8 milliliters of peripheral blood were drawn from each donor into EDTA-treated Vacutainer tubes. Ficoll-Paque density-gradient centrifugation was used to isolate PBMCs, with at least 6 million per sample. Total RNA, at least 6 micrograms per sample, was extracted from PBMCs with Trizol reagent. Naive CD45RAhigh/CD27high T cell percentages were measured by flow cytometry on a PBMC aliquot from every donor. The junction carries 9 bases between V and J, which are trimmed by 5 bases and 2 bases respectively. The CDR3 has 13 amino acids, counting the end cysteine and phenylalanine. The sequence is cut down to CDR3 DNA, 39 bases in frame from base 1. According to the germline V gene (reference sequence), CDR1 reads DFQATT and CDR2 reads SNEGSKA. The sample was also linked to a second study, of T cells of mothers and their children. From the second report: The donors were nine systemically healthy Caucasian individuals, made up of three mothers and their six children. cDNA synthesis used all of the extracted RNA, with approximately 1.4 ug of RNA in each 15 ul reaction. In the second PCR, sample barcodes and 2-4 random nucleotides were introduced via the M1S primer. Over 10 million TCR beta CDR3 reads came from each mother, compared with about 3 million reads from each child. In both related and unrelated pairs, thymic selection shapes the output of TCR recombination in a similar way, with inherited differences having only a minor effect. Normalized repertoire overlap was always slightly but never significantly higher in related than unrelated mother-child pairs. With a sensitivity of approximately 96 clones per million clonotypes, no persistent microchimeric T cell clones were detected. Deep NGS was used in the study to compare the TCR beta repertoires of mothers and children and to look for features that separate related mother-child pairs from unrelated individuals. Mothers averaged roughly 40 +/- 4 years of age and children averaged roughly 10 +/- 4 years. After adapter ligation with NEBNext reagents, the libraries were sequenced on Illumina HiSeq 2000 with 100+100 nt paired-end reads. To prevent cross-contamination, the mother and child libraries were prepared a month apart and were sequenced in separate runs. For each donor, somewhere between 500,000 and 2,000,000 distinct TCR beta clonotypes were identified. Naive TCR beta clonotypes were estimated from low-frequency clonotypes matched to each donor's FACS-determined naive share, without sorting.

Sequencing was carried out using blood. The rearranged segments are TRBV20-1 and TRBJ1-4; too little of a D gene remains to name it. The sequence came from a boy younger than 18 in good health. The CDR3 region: CSASMGTNEKLFF. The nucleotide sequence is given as TGCAGTGCTTCGATGGGGACTAATGAAAAACTGTTTTTT.